The TCR beta chain under discussion was sequenced for a study of control samples from healthy donors and cancer patients. J gave up 10 bases and V 3 bases, and 9 bases lay outside the gene matches. The CDR3 runs 15 residues. CDR1 and CDR2 from the germline V gene are LGHNA and YSLEER. This clone was recorded once. Other DNA sequences of this sample code for an identical CDR3. Profiled with immunoSEQ multiplex PCR; TCRdb holds only in-frame clones, not every one. The table records 45,000 to 60,000 clones, approximately 90% of them present only once. This chain connects TRBV4-3 to TRBJ1-6, with 7 bases that match TRBD1. The TCR was taken from a man aged 25-45 years with colorectal cancer. Specimen: PBMCs. Here the CDR3 DNA reads TGCGCCAGCAGCCAGACAGGGACAACGGGCTCACCCCTCCACTTT. Its protein is CASSQTGTTGSPLHF.